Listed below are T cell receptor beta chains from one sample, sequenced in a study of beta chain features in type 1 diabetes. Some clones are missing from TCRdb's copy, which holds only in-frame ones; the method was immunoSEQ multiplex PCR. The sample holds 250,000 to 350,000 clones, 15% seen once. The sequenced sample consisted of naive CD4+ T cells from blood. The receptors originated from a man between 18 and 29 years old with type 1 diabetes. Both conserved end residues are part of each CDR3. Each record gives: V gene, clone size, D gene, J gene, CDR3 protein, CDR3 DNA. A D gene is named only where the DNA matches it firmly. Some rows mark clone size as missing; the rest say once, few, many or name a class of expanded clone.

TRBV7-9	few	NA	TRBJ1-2	CASSLAPGGGYTF	TGTGCCAGCAGCTTAGCGCCGGGGGGTGGCTACACCTTC
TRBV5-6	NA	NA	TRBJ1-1	CASSLLSTEAFF	TGTGCCAGCAGCTTGCTAAGCACTGAAGCTTTCTTT
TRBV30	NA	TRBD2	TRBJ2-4	CAWTGGLAGAGGNIQYF	TGTGCCTGGACTGGGGGGCTAGCGGGAGCGGGGGGAAACATTCAGTACTTC
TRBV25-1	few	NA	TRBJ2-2	CASSDVNTGELFF	TGTGCCAGCAGTGACGTGAACACCGGGGAGCTGTTTTTT
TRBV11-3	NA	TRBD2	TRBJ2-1	CASSSGGRGGMNEQFF	TGTGCCAGCAGCTCTGGCGGGCGGGGGGGCATGAATGAGCAGTTCTTC
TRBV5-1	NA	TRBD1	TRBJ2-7	CASSPVPGQGYEQYF	TGCGCCAGCAGCCCCGTCCCGGGACAGGGATACGAGCAGTACTTC
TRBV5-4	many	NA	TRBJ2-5	CASSRGGTQYF	TGTGCCAGCAGCAGGGGGGGGACCCAGTACTTC
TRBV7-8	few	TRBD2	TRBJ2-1	CASSPRTSGAFRNEQFF	TGTGCCAGCAGCCCTAGGACTAGCGGGGCCTTCCGCAATGAGCAGTTCTTC
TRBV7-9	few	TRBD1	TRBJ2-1	CASSADRDYNEQFF	TGTGCCAGCAGCGCGGACAGGGACTACAATGAGCAGTTCTTC
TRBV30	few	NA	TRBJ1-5	CAWSAGLREPQHF	TGTGCCTGGAGCGCGGGACTTCGCGAGCCCCAGCATTTT
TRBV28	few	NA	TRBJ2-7	CASSLSLREGSYEQYF	NA
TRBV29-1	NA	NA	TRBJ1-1	CSVIRAGATEAFF	TGCAGCGTTATCCGGGCAGGGGCAACTGAAGCTTTCTTT
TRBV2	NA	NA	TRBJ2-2	CASSGPLSTGELFF	TGTGCCAGCAGCGGTCCCCTGTCCACCGGGGAGCTGTTTTTT
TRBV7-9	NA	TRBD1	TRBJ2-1	CASSLGQGRYNEQFF	TGTGCCAGCAGCTTAGGACAGGGGCGATACAATGAGCAGTTCTTC
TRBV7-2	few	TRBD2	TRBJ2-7	CASSLQASGSEQYF	TGTGCCAGCAGCTTACAGGCTAGCGGCTCCGAGCAGTACTTC
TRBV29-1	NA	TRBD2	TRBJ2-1	CSVASGRGYEQFF	TGCAGCGTTGCAAGCGGGAGAGGCTATGAGCAGTTCTTC
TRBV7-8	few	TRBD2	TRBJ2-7	CASSLRDYSYEQYF	TGTGCCAGCAGCTTACGGGACTACTCCTACGAGCAGTACTTC
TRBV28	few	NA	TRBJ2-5	CASSSTGRETQYF	TGTGCCAGCAGTTCAACAGGGCGAGAGACCCAGTACTTC
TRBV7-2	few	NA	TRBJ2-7	CASSLSPTSNEQYF	TGTGCCAGCAGCCTAAGCCCCACTAGTAACGAGCAGTACTTC
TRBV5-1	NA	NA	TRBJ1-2	CASRADYGYTF	TGCGCCAGCAGGGCGGACTATGGCTACACCTTC